The source of this T cell receptor beta chain is a study of blood T cells in healthy people across ages. Broader study findings: Observed TCR beta diversity per million T cells went down as age went up. This fall followed a roughly linear course with age.

Each donor's blood draw was around 10 milliliters of peripheral blood. The table lists this clonotype with a count of one. Its antigen remains unidentified. CDR1 is SQVTM and CDR2 is ANQGSEA in the germline V gene. Trimming cost V 1 base and J 0 bases, with 16 bases left between them. This CDR3 contains 17 residues. With a J-beta primer mix and a sample-barcoded 5' primer, a second PCR ran about 7 to 12 cycles. The template-switch adaptor, which had 12 random nucleotides, put a tag on each cDNA molecule. TCRdb re-called the 5' RACE reads through MiXCR, storing one row per CDR3 protein. The table records hundreds of thousands of distinct CDR3 sequences, approximately 21% of them present only once.

The clonotype was recovered from a man in his 70s in good health. The specimen was blood. The chain employs TRBV29-1 and TRBJ2-1, with D possibly being TRBD2 (5 bases). CDR3 bases: TGCAGCGTTGAAGGTTTGACGGGAAGTCCCTCCTACAATGAGCAGTTCTTC. It encodes CSVEGLTGSPSYNEQFF.